The source of this T cell receptor (beta chain) is a study of blood T cell repertoires in COVID-19. Study-level background: Sites across the United States, Italy and Spain contributed samples from acute and convalescent COVID-19. PBMCs, B-cell-depleted T cells, or T cells provided the cDNA or gDNA that made up the material.

J was trimmed by 6 bases and V by 4 bases; bases with no gene match: 9. CDR1 MNHEY and CDR2 SMNVEV come from the germline V gene (reference sequence). This CDR3 has 14 residues. Authors' processing steps: Amplifying reference gene primers gave estimates of nucleated cell counts. Generated by immunoSEQ multiplex PCR, the TCRdb table keeps only in-frame clones and is missing some. D and trimming were read from the DNA, whereas the V and J calls and clone size are those reported in that table. The sample carries around 200,000 clones, about 90% recorded once. The receptor comes from a man between 65 and 85 years old with active or convalescent COVID-19. The chain carries TRBV27 and TRBJ2-7, with 7 bases matching TRBD2. Sample: peripheral blood. CDR3 protein: CASSSWAGDREQYF. The CDR3 region has the DNA TGTGCCAGCAGTTCGTGGGCGGGGGACCGCGAGCAGTACTTC.